This TCR beta chain comes out of a study of blood T cell repertoires in COVID-19. For the study at large: T cells, B-cell-depleted T cells, or PBMCs supplied cDNA or gDNA.

The repertoire was sequenced with immunoSEQ multiplex PCR; TCRdb's copy has only in-frame clones and lacks some. The sample holds about 210,000 clones, less than 90% seen once. Trimming cost V 1 base and J 8 bases; bases outside gene matches: 7. Germline V lookup: CDR1 SGHTA, CDR2 FQGTGA. This CDR3 has 14 residues. Participants were placed into cohorts based on the clinical history they reported. Sequences were obtained from PBMCs or T cells enriched from blood (not recorded which). V and J are TRBV7-3 and TRBJ1-2, with TRBD1 matching over 7 bases. The source is a woman aged 30 to 39 who had been exposed to COVID-19. CDR3 DNA sequence: TGTGCCAGCAGCTTAATTCCCGGGACAGCCGGCTACACCTTC. Protein sequence: CASSLIPGTAGYTF.